The 26 T cell receptor beta chains below were found in one sample sequenced in a study of T cells in localized non-small cell lung cancer. TCRdb's copy holds only in-frame clones and misses some; the assay was immunoSEQ multiplex PCR. This sample carries some 30,000 clones, approximately 90% of them seen once, and the ten largest clones take approximately 12%. This sample comprised peripheral blood mononuclear cells, obtained before any cancer treatment. These TCRs come from a female donor of 60 years or more with stage II lung adenocarcinoma.

V usage is TRBV9 and J usage is TRBJ1-5, with TRBD1 identical over 7 bases. This CDR3 spans 15 amino acids. The J segment lost 4 bases and the V segment lost 3 bases, leaving 7 bases of the junction unmatched. CDR1 and CDR2 (germline): SGDLS, YYNGEE. CDR3 residues: CASSAGDRGNQPQHF. CDR3 sequence (DNA): TGTGCCAGCAGCGCGGGGGACAGAGGAAATCAGCCCCAGCATTTT.

The J gene is TRBJ1-1, the V gene TRBV27, with D maybe TRBD1 (6 bases). The germline V gene encodes CDR1 MNHEY and CDR2 SMNVEV (reference sequence). V dropped 10 bases and J dropped 7 bases, with 19 bases sitting between them. CDR3 length: 13 residues. CDR3 residues: CATGIQGGVEAFF. For the CDR3, the DNA is TGTGCCACCGGGATACAGGGAGGGGTTGAAGCTTTCTTT.

The V and J genes are TRBV11-3 and TRBJ1-1; TRBD1 matches at 11 bases. V lost 4 bases to trimming and J lost 3 bases; unmatched junction nucleotides: 7. Looked up from germline, CDR1 is SGHNT and CDR2 is YENEEA. The CDR3 length is 16 residues. As DNA, the CDR3 is TGTGCCAGCAGCTCAGGGACAGGGGGATGGGACACTGAAGCTTTCTTT. Protein: CASSSGTGGWDTEAFF.

This chain connects TRBV25-1 to TRBJ1-1; D uncertain. There are 17 residues in the CDR3. With 5 bases removed from V and 1 base from J, the gap between germline ends came to 20 bases. Germline-derived CDR1 and CDR2 are MGHDK and SYGVNS. CDR3 nucleotide sequence: TGTGCCAGCAGTCCTACCCCCGGCGGACGCAGGAACACTGAAGCTTTCTTT. Translation: CASSPTPGGRRNTEAFF.

This chain joins TRBV5-1 and TRBJ2-5, with 10 positions matching TRBD1. The trim removed 4 bases at V and 4 bases at J, leaving 4 bases unmatched. The CDR3 totals 14 residues. Germline V gene lookup returns CDR1 SGHRS and CDR2 YFSETQ. CDR3 protein: CASSPGTGVETQYF. In DNA form, the CDR3 reads TGCGCCAGCAGCCCCGGGACAGGGGTAGAGACCCAGTACTTC.

The genes are TRBV5-1 and TRBJ1-4; D unresolved. Germline CDR1 reads SGHRS; CDR2 reads YFSETQ. V was trimmed by 4 bases and J by 4 bases, leaving 11 bases between them. This CDR3 comprises 14 residues. CDR3 protein: CASSIRAHNEKLFF. The CDR3 bases are TGCGCCAGCAGCATCCGGGCCCATAATGAAAAACTGTTTTTT.

The chain carries TRBV30 and TRBJ1-2; D is unresolved. CDR1 is GTSNPN and CDR2 is SVGIG in the germline V gene (reference sequence). The CDR3 is 14 amino acids. V lost 0 bases and J lost 7, with 15 bases in between. DNA of the CDR3: TGTGCCTGGAGTGTTCTAACCCGTGGAGCTGGCTACACCTTC. Its protein product is CAWSVLTRGAGYTF.

This clone was seen only a few times. The chain employs TRBV5-6 and TRBJ2-3, with 7 nucleotides matching TRBD2. Germline V lookup: CDR1 SGHDT, CDR2 YYEEEE. The CDR3 has 15 amino acids. Trimming at V came to 0 bases and at J to 2 bases, leaving 3 bases not matched to a gene. Here the CDR3 DNA reads TGTGCCAGCAGCTTGGTGCTAGCGGCCACAGATACGCAGTATTTT. Amino acid sequence: CASSLVLAATDTQYF.

This clone was found a few times. Here the CDR3 DNA reads TGTGCCAGCAGACAGGGGGGAACCTACGAGCAGTACTTC. Protein: CASRQGGTYEQYF. The chain is built from TRBV7-9 and TRBJ2-7; 8 nucleotides align to TRBD1. V was clipped by 6 bases and J by 2 bases; unmatched bases: 3. The germline CDR1 and CDR2 sequences are SEHNR and FQNEAQ (reference sequence). This CDR3 is built from 13 residues.

The chain uses TRBV5-6 and TRBJ2-3; D is undetermined. Deletions cut 3 bases from V and 4 bases from J, with 24 bases between. From germline, CDR1 is SGHDT and CDR2 YYEEEE. The CDR3 loop spans 18 amino acids. The chain's CDR3 is CASSSVSHISPWADTQYF. The CDR3 DNA follows: TGTGCCAGCAGCTCCGTGTCTCACATTAGTCCTTGGGCAGATACGCAGTATTTT. The variable domain in full, with the rest retrieved from reference TRBV5-6 and TRBJ2-3, is DAGVTQSPTHLIKTRGQQVTLRCSPKSGHDTVSWYQQALGQGPQFIFQYYEEEERQRGNFPDRFSGHQFPNYSSELNVNALLLGDSALYLCASSSVSHISPWADTQYFGPGTRLTVL.

The chain has TRBV5-1 and TRBJ1-5; D not resolved. This CDR3 has 13 amino acids. V was shortened by 3 bases and J by 2 bases, with 6 bases between the two germline ends. Germline V lookup: CDR1 SGHRS, CDR2 YFSETQ. The CDR3 region has the DNA TGCGCCAGCAGCTCCCACGGCAATCAGCCCCAGCATTTT. Translation gives CASSSHGNQPQHF. The complete variable domain, with remaining parts taken from reference TRBV5-1 and TRBJ1-5, reads KAGVTQTPRYLIKTRGQQVTLSCSPISGHRSVSWYQQTPGQGLQFLFEYFSETQRNKGNFPGRFSGRQFSNSRSEMNVSTLELGDSALYLCASSSHGNQPQHFGDGTRLSIL.

About this clone itself: No DNA is shown, since the ends of the CDR3 on it are uncertain; the CDR3 is the one TCRdb lists. The rearrangement links TRBV28 to TRBJ2-7; TRBD1, as called in the table, went unchecked against the DNA. Including both end residues, the CDR3 is 16 amino acids long. CDR1 is MDHEN and CDR2 is SYDVKM in the germline V gene. CDR3 loop: CASSSSGQGSSYEQYF.

V is TRBV29-1 and J is TRBJ1-6; no firm D call. CDR3 length: 13 residues. The V gene's germline CDR1 is SQVTM and CDR2 ANQGSEA. Trimming left V 6 bases short and J 9 bases short, with 15 bases between. CDR3 protein: CSVAETLLSPLHF. The CDR3 coding sequence is TGCAGCGTCGCCGAAACCCTCCTTTCACCCCTCCACTTT.

V gene TRBV10-2 combines with J gene TRBJ1-6; unclear D gene. Germline V gene sequence: CDR1 WSHSY, CDR2 SAAADI. There are 18 residues in the CDR3. Trimming took off 3 bases at V and 0 bases at J, with 15 bases between the two ends. CDR3 sequence: CASSETGPLSSYNSPLHF. The CDR3 nucleotides are TGCGCCAGCAGTGAAACGGGTCCCCTCAGCTCCTATAATTCACCCCTCCACTTT.

As DNA, the CDR3 is TGTGCCAGCAGCTTATTCCCCCGCCAGGGGGCCCGCAATCAGCCCCAGCATTTT. It specifies CASSLFPRQGARNQPQHF. The chain recombines TRBV7-2 with TRBJ1-5; 8 bases are a match to TRBD1. Germline CDR1 SGHTA, CDR2 FQGNSA. J gave up 2 bases and V 2 bases, and 11 bases lay outside the gene matches. The CDR3 loop spans 18 amino acids.

The chain combines TRBV7-2 with TRBJ2-5; D gene uncertain. Trimming removed 4 bases from V and 5 bases from J, with 14 bases in between. Germline CDR1 is SGHTA and CDR2 is FQGNSA. The CDR3 loop spans 14 amino acids. In DNA, the CDR3 is TGTGCCAGCAGCTACCTGCCCCAACTGGAGACCCAGTACTTC. This encodes CASSYLPQLETQYF. Drawing the rest from reference TRBV7-2 and TRBJ2-5, the complete variable domain is GAGVSQSPSNKVTEKGKDVELRCDPISGHTALYWYRQSLGQGLEFLIYFQGNSAPDKSGLPSDRFSAERTGGSVSTLTIQRTQQEDSAVYLCASSYLPQLETQYFGPGTRLLVL.

The V gene is TRBV28, the J gene TRBJ2-2; 7 bases fit TRBD2. The CDR3 sequence is 16 residues long. Per the germline V gene, CDR1 is MDHEN and CDR2 is SYDVKM. V shed 5 bases, J shed 6 bases, and the junction held 12 bases outside the gene matches. The CDR3 reads CASSAYGAGRAGELFF. The CDR3 DNA is TGTGCCAGCAGTGCCTACGGGGCAGGGAGGGCCGGGGAGCTGTTTTTT.

The chain combines TRBV5-1 with TRBJ1-2, with D maybe TRBD1 (6 bases). CDR1 is SGHRS, CDR2 YFSETQ, per germline. Deletions cut 0 bases from V and 8 bases from J, with 17 bases between. CDR3 length: 15 amino acids. The CDR3 is CASSLVGTSVGGYTF. The CDR3, as DNA: TGCGCCAGCAGCTTGGTAGGGACATCGGTCGGGGGCTACACCTTC.

The chain carries TRBV6-5 and TRBJ2-7; 10 positions agree with TRBD1. Germline CDR1 reads MNHEY; CDR2 reads SVGAGI. CDR3 length: 14 amino acids. The J segment lost 3 bases and the V segment lost 3 bases, leaving 2 bases of the junction unmatched. CDR3 protein: CASSYRDRGYEQYF. The CDR3 DNA is TGTGCCAGCAGTTATAGGGACAGGGGCTACGAGCAGTACTTC.

This chain uses TRBV7-8 with TRBJ2-1, with D possibly matching TRBD2 (5 bases). V dropped 2 bases and J dropped 4 bases, with 15 bases sitting between them. The CDR3 runs 16 residues. Germline-derived CDR1 and CDR2 are SGHVS and FQNEAQ. Here the CDR3 reads CASSLLGAGLYNEQFF. In DNA, the CDR3 is TGTGCCAGCAGCTTACTGGGAGCAGGTTTATACAATGAGCAGTTCTTC.

The rearrangement uses TRBV28 and TRBJ2-4; D perhaps matches TRBD1 (5 bases). This CDR3 has 16 residues. Trimming took 5 bases from V and 0 from J, leaving 14 bases between them. Germline V gene data show CDR1 as MDHEN and CDR2 as SYDVKM. CDR3 bases: TGTGCCAGCAGTCTCAGACAGTTACTAGCCAAAAACATTCAGTACTTC. Amino acids: CASSLRQLLAKNIQYF.

CDR3 protein: CASSRTGAFSGNTIYF. The CDR3 nucleotides are TGTGCCAGCAGTCGGACAGGGGCCTTCTCTGGAAACACCATATATTTT. The chain employs TRBV28 and TRBJ1-3, with TRBD1 matching over 9 bases. CDR1 and CDR2 from the germline V gene are MDHEN and SYDVKM. This CDR3 is 16 amino acids long. The V gene end was trimmed by 5 bases and the J gene end by 0 bases; junction bases not matched to a gene: 5.

The V and J genes are TRBV28 and TRBJ2-3; 7 bases match TRBD2. The V gene end was trimmed by 6 bases and the J gene end by 1 base; junction bases not matched to a gene: 10. Germline CDR1 is MDHEN and CDR2 is SYDVKM. This CDR3 has 16 amino acids. CDR3 protein: CASSDMGRGGTDTQYF. CDR3 coding DNA: TGTGCCAGCAGCGATATGGGGAGGGGTGGCACAGATACGCAGTATTTT.

The rearrangement links TRBV6-5 to TRBJ1-4; possible D gene TRBD1, 6 bases. Germline CDR1 is MNHEY and CDR2 is SVGAGI. V lost 0 bases to trimming and J lost 4 bases, with 9 bases between them. CDR3 length: 15 residues. CDR3 protein: CASSYSGAINEKLFF. The CDR3 DNA reads as TGTGCCAGCAGTTACTCGGGGGCTATTAATGAAAAACTGTTTTTT.

The rearrangement joins TRBV7-9 to TRBJ1-2; D is undetermined. From germline, CDR1 is SEHNR and CDR2 FQNEAQ (reference sequence). CDR3 length: 15 residues. Trimming removed 1 base from V and 8 bases from J, with 17 bases in between. This CDR3 is CASSLETAVGYGYTF. CDR3 coding DNA: TGTGCCAGCAGCTTAGAAACAGCGGTGGGTTACGGCTACACCTTC.

This chain joins TRBV5-4 and TRBJ2-2; TRBD2 matches 10 bases. Per germline, CDR1 SGHNT and CDR2 YYREEE (reference sequence). V shed 4 bases, J shed 2 bases, and the junction held 5 bases outside the gene matches. The CDR3 consists of 16 residues. The CDR3 sequence: CASSPRLAGNTGELFF. The CDR3 DNA follows: TGTGCCAGCAGCCCCCGACTAGCGGGTAACACCGGGGAGCTGTTTTTT. Complete variable domain (other parts from reference TRBV5-4 and TRBJ2-2): ETGVTQSPTHLIKTRGQQVTLRCSSQSGHNTVSWYQQALGQGPQFIFQYYREEENGRGNFPPRFSGLQFPNYSSELNVNALELDDSALYLCASSPRLAGNTGELFFGEGSRLTVL.